The rows below give T cell receptor beta chains drawn from one sample of a study of cytomegalovirus exposure and HLA in healthy donors. Method: immunoSEQ multiplex PCR; TCRdb's copy keeps in-frame clones and lacks some. The sample lists roughly 90,000 clones; around four fifths were seen once. Specimen: PBMCs. These receptors originate from a man younger than 45 in good health and CMV-seropositive. CDR3s include the opening cysteine and the closing phenylalanine or tryptophan. The D gene is left open where the match is weak. Only some rows state a clone size, as once, few, many or a class for expanded clones.

abundance	j_gene	d_gene	v_gene	CDR3nt	CDR3aa
NA	TRBJ2-7	TRBD1	TRBV11-2	TGTGCCAGCAGCTTAGAGCAGGGGGCATACGAGCAGTACTTC	CASSLEQGAYEQYF
NA	TRBJ2-1	TRBD1	TRBV6-1	TGTGCCAGCAGGTCGGACAGGGGCTCCTACAATGAGCAGTTCTTC	CASRSDRGSYNEQFF
NA	TRBJ2-3	NA	TRBV4-1	TGCGCCAGCAGCCCCAGGACAGATACGCAGTATTTT	CASSPRTDTQYF
NA	TRBJ2-1	TRBD2	TRBV6-1	TGTGCCAGCAGTCAGGAGGCGGGAGAGTGGAATGAGCAGTTCTTC	CASSQEAGEWNEQFF
few	TRBJ2-5	NA	TRBV6-1	TGTGCCAGCAGTGAAGCCGGGATCGGAGAGACCCAGTACTTC	CASSEAGIGETQYF
NA	TRBJ2-2	NA	TRBV27	TGTGCCAGCAGTATTCAACAGCGGGCGAACACCGGGGAGCTGTTTTTT	CASSIQQRANTGELFF
once	TRBJ1-4	NA	TRBV25-1	TGTGCCAGCAGTGCCGAGGGCCCGGCTAATGAAAAACTGTTTTTT	CASSAEGPANEKLFF
NA	TRBJ1-2	TRBD1	TRBV11-1	TGTGCCAGCAGCTCAGGGGGCGCGGCCCCGTACTATGGCTACACCTTC	CASSSGGAAPYYGYTF
once	TRBJ1-2	NA	TRBV10-3	TGTGCCATCAGTGAGTATGACGGCCTTTCGGGAGGCTACACCTTC	CAISEYDGLSGGYTF
NA	TRBJ2-1	TRBD2	TRBV9	TGTGCCAGCAGCGTCAGATTTGGGGCTAGCGGTAATAATGAGCAGTTCTTC	CASSVRFGASGNNEQFF
few	TRBJ2-3	NA	TRBV6-5	TGTGCCAGCAGGCGCGACAGTTATCGCACAGATACGCAGTATTTT	CASRRDSYRTDTQYF
NA	TRBJ1-5	NA	TRBV2	TGTGCCAGCAGTCAGGACAGCTTTAATCAGCCCCAGCATTTT	CASSQDSFNQPQHF
NA	TRBJ2-5	TRBD2	TRBV27	TGTGCCAGCAGTTTACGGACTAGCGGCAGGGAGACCCAGTACTTC	CASSLRTSGRETQYF
NA	TRBJ2-5	NA	TRBV30	TGTGCCTGGAGTCCCTTCTCAGGGAACGAAGAGACCCAGTACTTC	CAWSPFSGNEETQYF
NA	TRBJ2-2	TRBD2	TRBV15	TGTGCCACCAGCAGAGAACGGCCGGGAGGAAGAGGCGGGGAGCTGTTTTTT	CATSRERPGGRGGELFF
NA	TRBJ1-5	TRBD1	TRBV28	TGTGCCAGCGGCCGAGCGGGACAGGGTATAGAGCCCCAGCATTTT	CASGRAGQGIEPQHF
NA	TRBJ2-2	NA	TRBV9	TGTGCCAGCAGCGTTACTAGCTGGAACACCGGGGAGCTGTTTTTT	CASSVTSWNTGELFF
NA	TRBJ2-7	NA	TRBV7-6	TGTGCCAGCAGCTTAGAATCAGGGGACGACGAGCAGTACTTC	CASSLESGDDEQYF
NA	TRBJ2-3	TRBD2	TRBV4-2	TGTGCCAGCAGCCAAGATAATCTAGCGGGTGAAAGCACAGATACGCAGTATTTT	CASSQDNLAGESTDTQYF
NA	TRBJ2-3	NA	TRBV7-9	TGTTCCAGCAGCTTTTATCCCGATACGCAGTATTTT	CSSSFYPDTQYF
NA	TRBJ2-7	NA	TRBV7-2	TGTGCCAGCAGCTCCCTACTACGGGGTCCAAGCGAGCAGTACTTC	CASSSLLRGPSEQYF
NA	TRBJ1-2	NA	TRBV18	TGTGCCAGCTCACCAAATACAGCGGACTATGGCTACACCTTC	CASSPNTADYGYTF
few	TRBJ1-4	NA	TRBV5-4	TGTGCCAGCAGCTTGGAGGGGGAGGAAAAACTGTTTTTT	CASSLEGEEKLFF
NA	TRBJ2-6	NA	TRBV28	TGTGCCAGCAGTTTAGAGATTGGGGCCAACGTCCTGACTTTC	CASSLEIGANVLTF
NA	TRBJ2-5	TRBD1	TRBV13	TGTGCCAGCAGCCCCCACAGGGGGCAAGAGACCCAGTACTTC	CASSPHRGQETQYF
NA	TRBJ2-7	TRBD2	TRBV28	TGTGCCAGCAGTTTACGCGTGGGAGGGACCTACGAGCAGTACTTC	CASSLRVGGTYEQYF
few	TRBJ1-1	TRBD1	TRBV6-1	TGTGCCAGCAGTGAGGTGACAGGGGTGACTGAAGCTTTCTTT	CASSEVTGVTEAFF
few	TRBJ2-5	NA	TRBV19	TGTGCCAGTAGCCTTGGAGGGCCGGGAGAGACCCAGTACTTC	CASSLGGPGETQYF
NA	TRBJ2-5	NA	TRBV6-6	TGTGCCAGCAGTCCGCGCGGTCAAGGTAGGGAGACCCAGTACTTC	CASSPRGQGRETQYF
few	TRBJ1-1	NA	TRBV18	TGTGCCAGCTCACTACGGACAGCGAACACTGAAGCTTTCTTT	CASSLRTANTEAFF
NA	TRBJ1-1	NA	TRBV6-5	TGTGCCATCCGTGGCCCTTTTGGAGCTTTCTTT	CAIRGPFGAFF
NA	TRBJ2-7	NA	TRBV29-1	TGCAGAAGTAGCGGTAATTCCTACGAGCAGTACTTC	CRSSGNSYEQYF
NA	TRBJ2-7	NA	TRBV6-6	TGTGCCAGCGGGGCCTCCTACGAGCAGTACTTC	CASGASYEQYF
NA	TRBJ1-5	TRBD1	TRBV7-8	TGTGCCAGCAGCTTTGGTGGGACAGGGATGTACCAGCCCCAGCATTTT	CASSFGGTGMYQPQHF
NA	TRBJ2-7	TRBD2	TRBV15	TGTGCCACCAGCAACAGAGTCACGAGCGGGAGAGTATCCTACGAGCAGTACTTC	CATSNRVTSGRVSYEQYF
NA	TRBJ1-5	TRBD1	TRBV28	TGTGCCAGCAGTTACCCCGGGGGGCAGGGGGCTCGCAATCAGCCCCAGCATTTT	CASSYPGGQGARNQPQHF
NA	TRBJ2-2	NA	TRBV5-1	TGCGCCAGCAGCACCTCACCCGGCGGGGAGCTGTTTTTT	CASSTSPGGELFF
NA	TRBJ2-5	NA	TRBV18	TGTGCCAGCTCACGCCCGGGGGTCCTGTTGGAGACCCAGTACTTC	CASSRPGVLLETQYF
once	TRBJ2-3	TRBD2	TRBV7-2	TGTGCCAGCAGCTTCGACAGCGGGAGTAGGACAGATACGCAGTATTTT	CASSFDSGSRTDTQYF
NA	TRBJ1-2	NA	TRBV18	TGTGCCAGCTCACCACTTTCTAAGGACATTAACTATGGCTACACCTTC	CASSPLSKDINYGYTF
NA	TRBJ2-3	TRBD1	TRBV28	TGTGCCAGCAGTTCTGGACAGGGGGCAACAGATACGCAGTATTTT	CASSSGQGATDTQYF
NA	TRBJ2-1	TRBD2	TRBV6-6	TGTGCCAGCAGTTACTCGAGACTAGCGGGCCTCGAGCAGTTCTTC	CASSYSRLAGLEQFF
NA	TRBJ2-7	TRBD1	TRBV2	TGTGCCAGCAGGACGATAGGACAGGGGAGAAGCGAGCAGTACTTC	CASRTIGQGRSEQYF
once	TRBJ1-1	TRBD1	TRBV10-2	TGCGCCAGCAGTGAAAGGGGGCGGATGAACACTGAAGCTTTCTTT	CASSERGRMNTEAFF
NA	TRBJ2-5	NA	TRBV5-1	TGCGCCAGCAGCCGGGGGATGGGGGAGACCCAGTACTTC	CASSRGMGETQYF
NA	TRBJ2-1	NA	TRBV5-4	TGTGCCAGCAGCTTGGACGGGACACTAGATATGGGGCAGTTCTTC	CASSLDGTLDMGQFF
NA	TRBJ2-3	NA	TRBV19	TGTGCCAGTAGTATTGCGAGTGATCCAGATACGCAGTATTTT	CASSIASDPDTQYF
NA	TRBJ2-7	TRBD2	TRBV29-1	TGCAGCGTTGAAGTGCTAGCGGGAGCGGGCGAGCAGTACTTC	CSVEVLAGAGEQYF
NA	TRBJ2-1	TRBD2	TRBV11-3	TGTGCCAGCAGCTCGGGACTAGCGGGAGGGACCAATGAGCAGTTCTTC	CASSSGLAGGTNEQFF
NA	TRBJ1-5	NA	TRBV19	TGTGCCAGTAGTATGACAGGAGATCAGCCCCAGCATTTT	CASSMTGDQPQHF
NA	TRBJ1-3	NA	TRBV27	TGTGCCAACAGTTTAGGACTCCGCTCTGGAAACACCATATATTTT	CANSLGLRSGNTIYF
once	TRBJ1-2	TRBD1	TRBV7-2	TGTGCCAGCAGCTTAGGACAGGGAGGTATCTATGGCTACACCTTC	CASSLGQGGIYGYTF
NA	TRBJ2-7	TRBD2	TRBV4-1	TGCGCCAGCACTCAAGGGACTAGCGGGAGGTTAGCGTACTTC	CASTQGTSGRLAYF
NA	TRBJ2-3	NA	TRBV5-1	TGCGCCAGCAGCCCCCCGGCAGATACGCAGTATTTT	CASSPPADTQYF
NA	TRBJ1-5	NA	TRBV19	TGTGCCAGTAGTATAGAGGCAGGAATATATAGCAATCAGCCCCAGCATTTT	CASSIEAGIYSNQPQHF
NA	TRBJ2-2	TRBD2	TRBV29-1	TGCAGCGTTGAAAAAAGACTAGCGGGAGTGGCCGGGGAGCTGTTTTTT	CSVEKRLAGVAGELFF
NA	TRBJ2-1	NA	TRBV7-9	TGTGCCAGCACCACTGGGGGAGGACTACTTGGTAATGAGCAGTTCTTC	CASTTGGGLLGNEQFF
NA	TRBJ1-2	NA	TRBV15	TGTGCCACCAGCAGACCTGGACAGAAAGGTATCGGCTACACCTTC	CATSRPGQKGIGYTF
NA	TRBJ2-5	TRBD1	TRBV7-7	TGTGCCAGCAGTTTCGGGACAGGGGGCGCCCAAGAGACCCAGTACTTC	CASSFGTGGAQETQYF
NA	TRBJ1-1	NA	TRBV27	TGTGCCAGCAGTTTAGCAGGGTACTTGAACACTGAAGCTTTCTTT	CASSLAGYLNTEAFF